This T cell receptor (beta chain) was captured in a study of cytomegalovirus exposure and HLA in healthy donors. V lost 2 bases to trimming and J lost 3 bases, with 10 bases between them. Germline values: CDR1 MNHEY, CDR2 SVGAGI. The CDR3 length is 14 residues. Points on this clone: Its antigen is not identified.

Study-level findings and limits: Altogether, 164 TCR beta chains were recorded as cytomegalovirus-associated.

The donors were part of the validation cohort, which consisted of some 120 subjects and was separate from the first cohort of 666 subjects. Sequenced by immunoSEQ multiplex PCR; TCRdb stores in-frame clones only, minus some. The data show 150,000 to 200,000 clones, around nine tenths seen once. The TCR was taken from a man between 18 and 35 years old in good health and CMV-seropositive. The specimen sequenced was PBMCs. This chain connects TRBV6-5 to TRBJ1-1, with a possible D match to TRBD1 (6 bases). The CDR3 protein is CASSYLGQYTEAFF. CDR3 coding DNA: TGTGCCAGCAGTTACCTTGGACAGTACACTGAAGCTTTCTTT.